The source of this T cell receptor (beta chain) is a study of tumor-infiltrating lymphocytes in primary liver carcinoma. Making TCR beta cDNA involved 400 to 600 ng total RNA and a constant-region primer. ARM-PCR was slightly modified, and three nested multiplex PCR rounds with it gave rise to the TCR beta libraries. Forward primers for TRBV1-TRBV30 and a C-beta reverse primer served the first two PCR rounds, at approximately 10 cycles each. TCRdb processed the multiplex PCR reads anew with MiXCR; each CDR3 protein has one entry. The table lists hundreds of thousands of distinct CDR3 sequences, nearly 60% of them singletons. The study extracted blood RNA from unsorted whole blood and also extracted germline DNA. Among the patients, all had chronic HBV infection and none had been treated. Trimming stripped 6 bases from V and 2 bases from J, with 17 bases between. Germline lookup yields CDR1 MDHEN and CDR2 SYDVKM. This CDR3 comprises 16 residues.

The sequence was collected from a woman in her 30s with primary liver carcinoma and hepatitis B virus infection. The sample was peripheral blood. The V and J genes are TRBV28 and TRBJ1-5; D call uncertain. CDR3 residues: CASRRVFGEGNQPQHF. The CDR3 region has the DNA TGTGCCAGCAGGCGGGTCTTCGGTGAGGGCAATCAGCCCCAGCATTTT. The full variable domain, completed using reference TRBV28 and TRBJ1-5, is DVKVTQSSRYLVKRTGEKVFLECVQDMDHENMFWYRQDPGLGLRLIYFSYDVKMKEKGDIPEGYSVSREKKERFSLILESASTNQTSMYLCASRRVFGEGNQPQHFGDGTRLSIL.